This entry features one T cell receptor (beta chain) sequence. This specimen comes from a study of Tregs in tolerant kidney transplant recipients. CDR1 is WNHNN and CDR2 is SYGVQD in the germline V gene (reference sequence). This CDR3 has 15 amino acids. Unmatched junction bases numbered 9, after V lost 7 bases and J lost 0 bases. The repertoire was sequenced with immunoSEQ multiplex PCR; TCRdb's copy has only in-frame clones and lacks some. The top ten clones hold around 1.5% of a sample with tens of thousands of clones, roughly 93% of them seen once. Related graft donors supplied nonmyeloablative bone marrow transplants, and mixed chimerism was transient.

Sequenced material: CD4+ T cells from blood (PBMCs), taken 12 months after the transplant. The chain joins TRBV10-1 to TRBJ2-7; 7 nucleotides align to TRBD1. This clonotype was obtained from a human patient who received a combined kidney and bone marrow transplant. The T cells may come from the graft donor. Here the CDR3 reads CASKIPDRSSYEQYF. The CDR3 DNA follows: TGCGCCAGCAAGATTCCGGACAGGAGCTCCTACGAGCAGTACTTC.